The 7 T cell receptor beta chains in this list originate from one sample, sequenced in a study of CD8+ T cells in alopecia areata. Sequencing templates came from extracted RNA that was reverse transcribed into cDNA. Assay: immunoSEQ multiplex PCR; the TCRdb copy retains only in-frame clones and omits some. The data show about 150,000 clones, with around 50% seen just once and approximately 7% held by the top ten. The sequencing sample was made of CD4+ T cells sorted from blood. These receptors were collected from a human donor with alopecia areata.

The CDR3 coding sequence is TGTGCCGCCCGGGCCAACACCGGGGAGCTGTTTTTT. As protein: CAARANTGELFF. V and J are TRBV6-5 and TRBJ2-2; D uncertain. Germline CDR1 is MNHEY and CDR2 is SVGAGI. This CDR3 has 12 amino acids. V was clipped by 11 bases and J by 2 bases, with 9 bases between them.

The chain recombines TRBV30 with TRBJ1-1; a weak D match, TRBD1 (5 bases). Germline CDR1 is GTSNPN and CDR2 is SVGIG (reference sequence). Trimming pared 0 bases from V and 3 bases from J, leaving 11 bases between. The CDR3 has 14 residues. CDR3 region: CAWSVHQGDTEAFF. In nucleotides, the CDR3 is TGTGCCTGGAGTGTTCATCAGGGCGACACTGAAGCTTTCTTT.

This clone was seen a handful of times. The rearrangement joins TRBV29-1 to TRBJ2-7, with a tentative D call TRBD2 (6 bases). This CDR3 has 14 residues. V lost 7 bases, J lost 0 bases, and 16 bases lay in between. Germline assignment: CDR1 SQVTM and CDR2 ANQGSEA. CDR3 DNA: TGCAGCGCCGGTAGCGGAGGCAGCTCCTACGAGCAGTACTTC. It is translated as CSAGSGGSSYEQYF.

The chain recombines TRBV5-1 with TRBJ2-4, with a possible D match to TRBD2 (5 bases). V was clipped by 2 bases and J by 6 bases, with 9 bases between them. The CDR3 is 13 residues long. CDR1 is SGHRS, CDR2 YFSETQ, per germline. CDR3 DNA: TGCGCCAGCAGCTTCGGGGTGGTAAACATTCAGTACTTC. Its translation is CASSFGVVNIQYF.

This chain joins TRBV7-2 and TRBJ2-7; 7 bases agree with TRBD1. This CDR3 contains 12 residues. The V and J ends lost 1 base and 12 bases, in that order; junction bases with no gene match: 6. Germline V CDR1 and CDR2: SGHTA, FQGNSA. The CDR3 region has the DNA TGTGCCAGCAGCTTAGTTACAGGGGTTCGGTACTTC. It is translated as CASSLVTGVRYF. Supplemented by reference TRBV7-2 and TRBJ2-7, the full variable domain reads GAGVSQSPSNKVTEKGKDVELRCDPISGHTALYWYRQSLGQGLEFLIYFQGNSAPDKSGLPSDRFSAERTGGSVSTLTIQRTQQEDSAVYLCASSLVTGVRYFGPGTRLTVT.

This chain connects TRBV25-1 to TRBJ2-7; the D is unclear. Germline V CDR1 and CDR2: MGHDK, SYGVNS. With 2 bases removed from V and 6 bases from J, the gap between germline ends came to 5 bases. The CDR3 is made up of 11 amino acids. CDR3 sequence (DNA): TGTGCCAGCAGTGAAATTTCCGAGCAGTACTTC. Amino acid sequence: CASSEISEQYF.

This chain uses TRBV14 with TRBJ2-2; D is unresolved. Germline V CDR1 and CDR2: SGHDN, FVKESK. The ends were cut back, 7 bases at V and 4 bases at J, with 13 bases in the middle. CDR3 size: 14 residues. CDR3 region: CASTKNLGTGELFF. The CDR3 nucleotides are TGTGCCAGCACCAAAAATCTCGGCACCGGGGAGCTGTTTTTT.